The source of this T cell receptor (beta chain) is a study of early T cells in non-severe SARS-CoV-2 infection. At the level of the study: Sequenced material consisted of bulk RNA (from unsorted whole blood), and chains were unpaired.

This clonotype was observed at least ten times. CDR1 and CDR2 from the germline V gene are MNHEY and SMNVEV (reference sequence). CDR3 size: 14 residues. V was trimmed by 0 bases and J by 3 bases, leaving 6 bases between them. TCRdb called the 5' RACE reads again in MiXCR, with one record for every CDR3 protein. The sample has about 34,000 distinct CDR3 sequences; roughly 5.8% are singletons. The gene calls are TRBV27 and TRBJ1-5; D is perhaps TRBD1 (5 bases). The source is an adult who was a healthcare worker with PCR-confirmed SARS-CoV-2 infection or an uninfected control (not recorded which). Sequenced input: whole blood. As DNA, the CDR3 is TGTGCCAGCAGTTTATCAGGGGACAATCAGCCCCAGCATTTT. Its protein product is CASSLSGDNQPQHF.